The rows below give T cell receptor beta chains drawn from one sample of a study of cytomegalovirus exposure and HLA in healthy donors. Clones were sequenced by immunoSEQ multiplex PCR, and TCRdb holds only the in-frame ones, with some missing. The sample has approximately 100,000 clones, about 68% seen once. Sequencing input: PBMCs. The receptors come from a man aged 25-40 years in good health and CMV-seropositive. CDR3s include the opening cysteine and the closing phenylalanine or tryptophan.

v_gene	j_gene	CDR3aa
TRBV7-9	TRBJ2-5	CASSAASGGRETQYF
TRBV30	TRBJ2-7	CAWSRGRFYEQYF
TRBV14	TRBJ2-3	CASSQAGNTDTQYF
TRBV4-1	TRBJ1-2	CASSQDRGGYGYTF
TRBV5-1	TRBJ2-5	CASSLGAAGVETQYF
TRBV7-6	TRBJ1-1	CASSPYFEDRNTEAFF
TRBV2	TRBJ2-7	CASSARLGTGISYEQYF
TRBV27	TRBJ1-1	CASRSPGIGTEAFF
TRBV11-2	TRBJ1-1	CASSFTSLSQGGTEAFF
TRBV6-1	TRBJ1-5	CASSQGQGDYSNQPQHF
TRBV6-5	TRBJ2-1	CASSYGLADNEQFF
TRBV18	TRBJ2-3	CASSPTSGGDTQYF
TRBV27	TRBJ2-1	CASSLSGSYNEQFF
TRBV7-9	TRBJ2-2	CASSARTSLNTGELFF
TRBV5-1	TRBJ2-2	CASSPGLNTGELFF
TRBV19	TRBJ2-7	CASSIMTGQYEQYF
TRBV28	TRBJ2-3	CASSSSLGGVDTQYF
TRBV2	TRBJ2-3	CASSQQGSGIDTQYF
TRBV11-3	.	CASSLGGDHEQYF
TRBV27	TRBJ2-7	CASSLTGTGAYEQYF
TRBV5-4	TRBJ1-1	CASSLRRQGDRTEAFF
TRBV7-9	TRBJ1-2	CASGSVRGDYGYTF
TRBV5-1	TRBJ2-5	CASSYLPIGGQETQYF
TRBV7-9	TRBJ2-2	CASSLAITSGDTGELFF
TRBV4-1	TRBJ1-3	CASSQGIRQDSGNTIYF
TRBV7-7	TRBJ2-7	CASQGLRLADHYEQYF
TRBV2	TRBJ1-1	CASSEWGGYTEAFF
TRBV7-3	TRBJ2-3	CASSLTGFTDTQYF
TRBV9	TRBJ2-6	CASSVDVGTGKDGANVLTF
TRBV5-4	TRBJ2-5	CASSGQTGLAETQYF
TRBV5-1	TRBJ1-1	CATSQGQPNTEAFF
TRBV5-4	TRBJ1-1	CASSSRTGPGTEAFF
TRBV6-5	TRBJ1-6	CASSMYGDSPLHF
TRBV6-1	TRBJ1-5	CASSGGQGAGQPQHF
TRBV6-1	TRBJ2-3	CASSKTSGDYDTQYF
TRBV7-9	TRBJ2-2	CASSSGVNGELFF
TRBV2	.	CASSYQGYEQYF
TRBV5-1	TRBJ1-4	CASSLMQGNEKLFF
TRBV30	TRBJ2-3	CAWSVGGSTDTQYF
TRBV18	TRBJ2-7	CASSPGAGEEQYF
TRBV7-9	TRBJ1-2	CASSQGQNNYGYTF
TRBV13	TRBJ2-5	CASSLRLAGGQETQYF
TRBV19	TRBJ2-4	CASSPERGNIQYF
TRBV7-9	TRBJ1-2	CASSLVENRVDGYTF